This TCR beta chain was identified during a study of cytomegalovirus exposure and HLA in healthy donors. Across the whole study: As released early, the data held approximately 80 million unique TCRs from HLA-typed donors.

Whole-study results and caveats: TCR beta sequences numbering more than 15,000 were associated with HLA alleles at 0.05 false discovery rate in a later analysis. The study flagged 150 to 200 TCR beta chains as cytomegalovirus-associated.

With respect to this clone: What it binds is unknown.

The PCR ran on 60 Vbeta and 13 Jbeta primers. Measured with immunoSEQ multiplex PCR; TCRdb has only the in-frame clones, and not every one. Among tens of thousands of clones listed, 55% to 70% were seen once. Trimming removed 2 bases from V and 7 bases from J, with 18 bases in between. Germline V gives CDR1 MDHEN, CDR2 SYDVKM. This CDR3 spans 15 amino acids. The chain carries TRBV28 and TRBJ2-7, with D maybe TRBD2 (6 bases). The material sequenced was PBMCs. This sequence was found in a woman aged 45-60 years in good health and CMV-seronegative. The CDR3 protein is CASSLVGGGTREQYF. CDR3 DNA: TGTGCCAGCAGTTTAGTGGGTGGCGGGACCCGAGAGCAGTACTTC.